This T cell receptor beta chain was identified in a study of regulatory T cells in long-lasting Graves disease. Study context: The definition of persistent Graves' disease was over 5 years of antithyroid drugs with positive TSH receptor antibodies. Study-level findings and limits: Patients with persistent disease shared roughly 3,000 public clonotypes, outpacing the approximately 920 shared by new patients. Persistent disease showed a preference for TRBV28, TRBJ1-2 and TRBJ2-5. Thyroid tissue went unexamined; only peripheral blood was analyzed.

HTBI primers from iRepertoire and Arm-PCR of CDR3 regions yielded the TCR beta libraries. MiXCR was run by TCRdb on the multiplex PCR reads, yielding one entry per CDR3 protein. Here the sample spans a few hundred thousand distinct CDR3 sequences, roughly a quarter being singletons. This clonotype was observed at least ten times. The antigen remains undetermined. Time point defined: persistent/refractory GD, antithyroid drugs over 5 years with positive TRAb. Construction of the TCR library relied on RNA isolated from PBMCs. Germline CDR1 SGHTA, CDR2 FQGNSA. The V and J ends lost 1 base and 6 bases respectively, with 4 bases between them. This CDR3 has 11 amino acids.

The specimen was peripheral blood mononuclear cells (PBMCs), collected when the disease was refractory, from a patient treated with antithyroid drugs. The receptor was isolated from a female donor with Graves disease. The J gene is TRBJ2-7, the V gene TRBV7-2; D is unresolved. The CDR3: CASSLVGEQYF. The CDR3 DNA is TGTGCCAGCAGCTTAGTGGGCGAGCAGTACTTC.